These 28 T cell receptor beta chains were all obtained from the same sample, sequenced in a study of cytomegalovirus exposure and HLA in healthy donors (dated by TCRdb to about 2017). The protocol used for the library was the immunoSEQ multiplex PCR assay. The multiplex PCR relied on a mix of 60 forward primers for TCR Vbeta segments and 13 reverse primers for TCR Jbeta segments. TCRdb mirrors the immuneACCESS table, restricted to in-frame sequences. Some clones are absent from its copies; in checked studies, under half trace to an unresolved V gene, and the reason for the others is unknown. For this sample there are about 93,000 clones; 65% to 85% appear just once. Together, the top ten hold around 3.8% of the sample. Input material: PBMCs. These receptors were obtained from a man aged 45-60 years in good health and CMV-seronegative.

The rearrangement uses TRBV5-5 and TRBJ2-1; 7 positions agree with TRBD1. This CDR3 has 14 amino acids. Germline-derived CDR1 and CDR2 are SGHKS and YYEKEE (reference sequence). J was trimmed by 4 bases and V by 3 bases; bases with no gene match: 4. CDR3 nucleotides: TGTGCCAGCAGCTGGGGGACAGAGTACAATGAGCAGTTCTTC. This translates into CASSWGTEYNEQFF. Together with reference TRBV5-5 and TRBJ2-1, the CDR3 gives the full variable domain: DAGVTQSPTHLIKTRGQQVTLRCSPISGHKSVSWYQQVLGQGPQFIFQYYEKEERGRGNFPDRFSARQFPNYSSELNVNALLLGDSALYLCASSWGTEYNEQFFGPGTRLTVL.

The J gene is TRBJ2-1, the V gene TRBV2, with 10 bases identical to TRBD2. With V trimmed by 6 bases and J by 6 bases, 11 bases remained unmatched. Germline-derived CDR1 and CDR2 are SNHLY and FYNNEI. The length of the CDR3 is 16 residues. CDR3 coding DNA: TGTGCCAGCAGGAGGGAGGGACTAGCGTGGAGCAATGAGCAGTTCTTC. Protein sequence: CASRREGLAWSNEQFF.

The chain uses TRBV4-3 and TRBJ1-3; possible D gene TRBD1, 5 bases. V dropped 4 bases and J dropped 3 bases, with 16 bases sitting between them. Germline loops: CDR1 LGHNA, CDR2 YSLEER. The CDR3 totals 16 residues. The CDR3 region is CASSRNWGGSGNTIYF. CDR3 nucleotides: TGCGCCAGCAGCCGCAACTGGGGGGGTAGTGGAAACACCATATATTTT.

The CDR3 DNA follows: TGTGCCAGCAGTTACTCGGTCGGGGGGACCTACGAGCAGTACTTC. Translated: CASSYSVGGTYEQYF. V usage is TRBV6-6 and J usage is TRBJ2-7, with 7 bases lining up with TRBD2. Germline CDR1 MNHNY, CDR2 SVGAGI (reference sequence). CDR3 length equals 15 residues. V shed 0 bases and J 2 bases; nucleotides not matched to a gene: 4.

The chain combines TRBV6-1 with TRBJ2-5; 9 bases are shared with TRBD2. The germline V gene encodes CDR1 MNHNS and CDR2 SASEGT. This CDR3 comprises 15 residues. The V gene end was trimmed by 8 bases and the J gene end by 5 bases; junction bases not matched to a gene: 12. The CDR3 DNA is TGTGCCAGCGGCGGGGGGGGCGGAGGGGGGGAGACCCAGTACTTC. Its translation is CASGGGGGGGETQYF.

V usage is TRBV27 and J usage is TRBJ1-1, with D tentatively TRBD1 (5 bases). The V and J ends lost 3 bases and 4 bases respectively, with 9 bases between them. This CDR3 comprises 13 residues. Per the germline V gene, CDR1 is MNHEY and CDR2 is SMNVEV (reference sequence). Here the CDR3 reads CASSLGGSTEAFF. CDR3 in DNA: TGTGCCAGCAGTTTGGGGGGATCCACTGAAGCTTTCTTT.

The V and J genes are TRBV28 and TRBJ1-2, with D unclear. V was trimmed by 3 bases and J by 0 bases, leaving 14 bases between them. The CDR3 sequence is 16 residues long. CDR1 is MDHEN and CDR2 is SYDVKM in the germline V gene. DNA for the CDR3: TGTGCCAGCAGTTTCGGTATAACCCGTGCTAACTATGGCTACACCTTC. It specifies CASSFGITRANYGYTF.

The chain recombines TRBV28 with TRBJ2-5; 10 bases match TRBD2. The CDR3 runs to 14 residues. The trim removed 6 bases at V and 3 bases at J, leaving 4 bases unmatched. Germline V lookup: CDR1 MDHEN, CDR2 SYDVKM. CDR3 DNA: TGTGCCAGCAGAGGAGCGGGAGGGGAAGAGACCCAGTACTTC. Its protein is CASRGAGGEETQYF.

V and J are TRBV11-2 and TRBJ2-3; 7 bases are shared with TRBD2. Germline assignment: CDR1 SGHAT and CDR2 FQNNGV. The J segment lost 4 bases and the V segment lost 5 bases, leaving 12 bases of the junction unmatched. CDR3 size: 16 residues. CDR3 DNA: TGTGCCAGCAGCCGGGCCGGGGGAGGGGTGTCAGATACGCAGTATTTT. This translates into CASSRAGGGVSDTQYF. Full variable domain (rest looked up from reference TRBV11-2 and TRBJ2-3): EAGVAQSPRYKIIEKRQSVAFWCNPISGHATLYWYQQILGQGPKLLIQFQNNGVVDDSQLPKDRFSAERLKGVDSTLKIQPAKLEDSAVYLCASSRAGGGVSDTQYFGPGTRLTVL.

The chain carries TRBV19 and TRBJ2-7, with TRBD1 matching over 8 bases. The CDR3 has 15 residues. The germline V gene has CDR1 LNHDA and CDR2 SQIVND (reference sequence). The J segment lost 0 bases and the V segment lost 4 bases, leaving 5 bases of the junction unmatched. The CDR3: CASSTTGAHSYEQYF. The CDR3, as DNA: TGTGCCAGTAGTACGACAGGGGCCCACTCCTACGAGCAGTACTTC.

Only one count was recorded for this clone. V usage is TRBV19 and J usage is TRBJ2-3; 9 bases align to TRBD2. Germline V gene data show CDR1 as LNHDA and CDR2 as SQIVND (reference sequence). This CDR3 has 18 amino acids. V shed 8 bases and J 4 bases; nucleotides not matched to a gene: 19. In DNA, the CDR3 is TGTGCCAGTGAGGGGGGGGCCTACAGCGGGAGGTGGTCAGATACGCAGTATTTT. As protein: CASEGGAYSGRWSDTQYF.

This rearrangement joins TRBV9 to TRBJ2-1; D remains ambiguous. This CDR3 has 16 amino acids. Germline-derived CDR1 and CDR2 are SGDLS and YYNGEE. V dropped 0 bases and J dropped 0 bases, with 10 bases sitting between them. The CDR3 region is CASSVATTRSYNEQFF. CDR3 coding DNA: TGTGCCAGCAGCGTAGCCACTACCCGCTCCTACAATGAGCAGTTCTTC.

The chain links TRBV14 to TRBJ2-7, with TRBD2 matching over 12 bases. After removal of 3 bases from V and 5 bases from J, the junction contained 5 bases not matched to a gene. The germline CDR1 and CDR2 sequences are SGHDN and FVKESK. The CDR3 is 15 residues long. CDR3 region: CASSHLAGGPHEQYF. The CDR3 nucleotides read TGTGCCAGCAGCCATCTAGCGGGAGGGCCCCACGAGCAGTACTTC.

This sequence joins TRBV2 and TRBJ2-5; a weak D match, TRBD1 (6 bases). The J call may not be correct, given that the DNA end is closer to TRBJ2-7. This CDR3 has 13 amino acids. Per germline, CDR1 SNHLY and CDR2 FYNNEI. The DNA of the CDR3 is TGTGCCAGCAGTGAGGCCCCAGGGGACGAGCAGTACTTC. The encoded protein is CASSEAPGDEQYF.

This CDR3 reads CASSQGNRDYGYTF. For the CDR3, the DNA is TGTGCCAGCAGCCAGGGAAATCGGGACTATGGCTACACCTTC. The V gene is TRBV7-3, the J gene TRBJ1-2; the D gene is possibly TRBD1 (5 bases). The CDR3 is 14 amino acids. Germline values: CDR1 SGHTA, CDR2 FQGTGA. Trimming pared 5 bases from V and 3 bases from J, leaving 13 bases between.

The chain couples TRBV6-5 to TRBJ2-7; 11 nucleotides match TRBD1. There are 14 residues in the CDR3. The junction had 7 bases not matched to a gene; V was cut back by 6 bases and J by 6 bases. The germline CDR1 and CDR2 sequences are MNHEY and SVGAGI. The CDR3 DNA reads TGTGCCAGCAGCCAGCCCGGGACAGGGGGCGAGCAGTACTTC. This sequence encodes CASSQPGTGGEQYF.

This clone was observed a few times. The genes are TRBV19 and TRBJ1-1; D not resolved. V lost 3 bases and J lost 1, with 6 bases in between. This CDR3 region has 13 residues. Germline V gene data show CDR1 as LNHDA and CDR2 as SQIVND (reference sequence). The CDR3 sequence: CASSMNWNTEAFF. In DNA, the CDR3 is TGTGCCAGTAGTATGAACTGGAACACTGAAGCTTTCTTT.

V usage is TRBV29-1 and J usage is TRBJ2-5, with 8 bases aligning to TRBD1. The CDR3 sequence is 12 residues long. From germline, CDR1 is SQVTM and CDR2 ANQGSEA. Losses at the gene ends were 7 bases for V and 4 bases for J; bases not matched to a gene: 5. CDR3 in amino acids: CSGYQGAETQYF. The CDR3 DNA reads TGCAGCGGATACCAGGGGGCAGAGACCCAGTACTTC.

The chain links TRBV30 to TRBJ2-7; a weak D match, TRBD2 (5 bases). The CDR3 loop spans 16 amino acids. Germline CDR1 reads GTSNPN; CDR2 reads SVGIG (reference sequence). The ends were cut back, 6 bases at V and 4 bases at J, with 25 bases in the middle. CDR3 loop: CACTRTAGSRPYEQYF. The CDR3 bases are TGTGCCTGCACACGGACGGCGGGCTCTCGGCCTTACGAGCAGTACTTC.

This chain uses TRBV10-3 with TRBJ2-1; D remains unclear. Germline CDR1 and CDR2: ENHRY and SYGVKD. The CDR3 loop spans 11 amino acids. The V gene lost 10 bases and the J gene lost 5 bases, with 9 bases spanning the gap. CDR3 amino acids: CATRQDNEQFF. In nucleotides, the CDR3 is TGTGCCACGCGCCAAGACAATGAGCAGTTCTTC.

The chain has TRBV6-5 and TRBJ1-1; maybe TRBD1 (6 bases). CDR1 MNHEY and CDR2 SVGAGI come from the germline V gene. V was pared by 0 bases and J by 4 bases, with 12 bases between. The CDR3 extends over 15 amino acids. The CDR3 loop reads CASSYSTGLGTEAFF. DNA for the CDR3: TGTGCCAGCAGTTACTCGACAGGCTTGGGCACTGAAGCTTTCTTT.

The J gene is TRBJ2-7, the V gene TRBV7-9; no clear D gene. CDR3 length equals 13 residues. V lost 4 bases, J lost 0 bases, and 7 bases lay in between. Germline V lookup: CDR1 SEHNR, CDR2 FQNEAQ (reference sequence). CDR3 coding DNA: TGTGCCAGCAGCTCCCCCGTCTCCTACGAGCAGTACTTC. Translated, it gives CASSSPVSYEQYF. Full variable domain (outside the CDR3, taken from reference TRBV7-9 and TRBJ2-7): DTGVSQNPRHKITKRGQNVTFRCDPISEHNRLYWYRQTLGQGPEFLTYFQNEAQLEKSRLLSDRFSAERPKGSFSTLEIQRTEQGDSAMYLCASSSPVSYEQYFGPGTRLTVT.

The genes are TRBV4-3 and TRBJ2-7, with 8 positions matching TRBD1. Germline CDR1 and CDR2: LGHNA and YSLEER. The CDR3 extends over 15 amino acids. V was clipped by 4 bases and J by 2 bases; unmatched bases: 7. The chain's CDR3 is CASSPRTGLTYEQYF. CDR3 DNA sequence: TGCGCCAGCAGCCCTAGGACAGGGTTAACCTACGAGCAGTACTTC.

This chain connects TRBV5-1 to TRBJ1-6; D is unresolved. V was shortened by 0 bases and J by 7 bases, with 5 bases between the two germline ends. Germline loops: CDR1 SGHRS, CDR2 YFSETQ. This CDR3 has 13 residues. In DNA form, the CDR3 reads TGCGCCAGCAGCTTGGATCAAAATTCACCCCTCCACTTT. This codes for CASSLDQNSPLHF.

The V and J genes are TRBV28 and TRBJ1-5, with D perhaps TRBD1 (5 bases). V lost 3 bases to trimming and J lost 7 bases, with 10 bases between them. Germline V lookup: CDR1 MDHEN, CDR2 SYDVKM. The CDR3 has 13 amino acids. As DNA, the CDR3 is TGTGCCAGCAGTTTGGCAGGGAGGCAGCCCCAGCATTTT. Translating gives CASSLAGRQPQHF.

V usage is TRBV27 and J usage is TRBJ1-3; D may be TRBD1 (6 bases). The CDR3 loop spans 19 amino acids. Germline CDR1 is MNHEY and CDR2 is SMNVEV (reference sequence). The V and J ends lost 5 bases and 0 bases respectively, with 23 bases between them. CDR3 protein: CASSPSAGVTLPSGNTIYF. DNA of the CDR3: TGTGCCAGCAGTCCGTCGGCAGGGGTCACCCTTCCCTCTGGAAACACCATATATTTT.

The V and J genes are TRBV23-1 and TRBJ1-5, with a possible D match to TRBD1 (5 bases). TRBV23-1 is marked as an open reading frame, function uncertain. V lost 0 bases and J 4 bases, leaving 19 bases between the germline ends. This CDR3 is built from 18 residues. CDR3 sequence reads: CASSQSGRGGSRNQPQHF. The CDR3 DNA follows: TGCGCCAGCAGTCAATCGGGGCGGGGGGGGAGTAGGAATCAGCCCCAGCATTTT.

The chain carries TRBV11-2 and TRBJ2-7; 11 bases map to TRBD2. V was pared by 5 bases and J by 4 bases, with 7 bases of the junction left unmatched. Germline CDR1 and CDR2: SGHAT and FQNNGV. The CDR3 sequence is 15 residues long. For the CDR3, the DNA is TGTGCCAGCAGCCGGTGGGGACTAGCGGAATACGAGCAGTACTTC. Translation gives CASSRWGLAEYEQYF.